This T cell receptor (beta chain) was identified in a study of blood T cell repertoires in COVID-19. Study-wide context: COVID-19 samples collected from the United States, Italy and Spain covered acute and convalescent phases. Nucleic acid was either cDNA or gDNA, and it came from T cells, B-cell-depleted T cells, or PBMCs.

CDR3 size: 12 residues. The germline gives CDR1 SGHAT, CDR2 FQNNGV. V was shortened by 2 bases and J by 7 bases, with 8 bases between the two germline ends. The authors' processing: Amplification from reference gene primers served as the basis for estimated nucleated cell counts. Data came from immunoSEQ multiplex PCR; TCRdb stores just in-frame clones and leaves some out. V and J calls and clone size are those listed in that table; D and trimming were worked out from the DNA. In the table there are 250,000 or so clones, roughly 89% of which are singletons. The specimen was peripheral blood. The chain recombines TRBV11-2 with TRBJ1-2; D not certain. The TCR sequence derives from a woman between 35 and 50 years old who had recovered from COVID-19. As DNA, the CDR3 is TGTGCCAGCAGCTTATCGCAAGCTGGCTACACCTTC. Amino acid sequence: CASSLSQAGYTF. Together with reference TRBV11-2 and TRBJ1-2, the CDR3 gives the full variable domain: EAGVAQSPRYKIIEKRQSVAFWCNPISGHATLYWYQQILGQGPKLLIQFQNNGVVDDSQLPKDRFSAERLKGVDSTLKIQPAKLEDSAVYLCASSLSQAGYTFGSGTRLTVV.